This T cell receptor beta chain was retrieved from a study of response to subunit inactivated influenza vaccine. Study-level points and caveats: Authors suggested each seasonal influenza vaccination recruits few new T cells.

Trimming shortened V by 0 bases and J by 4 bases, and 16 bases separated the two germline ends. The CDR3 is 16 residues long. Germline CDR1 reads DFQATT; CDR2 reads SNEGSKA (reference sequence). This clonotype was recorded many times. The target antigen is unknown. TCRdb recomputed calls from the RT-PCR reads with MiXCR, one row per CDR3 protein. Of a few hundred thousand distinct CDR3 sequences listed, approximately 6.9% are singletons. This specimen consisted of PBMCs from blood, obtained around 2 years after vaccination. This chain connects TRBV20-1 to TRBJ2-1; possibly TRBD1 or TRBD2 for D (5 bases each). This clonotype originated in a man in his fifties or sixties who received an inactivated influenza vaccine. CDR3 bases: TGCAGTGCTAGAGAAGTGGGGCGGGCCGCATACAATGAGCAGTTCTTC. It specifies CSAREVGRAAYNEQFF.